This T cell receptor (beta chain) was recovered during a study of beta chain features in type 1 diabetes. Study details: All samples yielded around 98,000,000 examined sorted cells.

This CDR3 has 15 amino acids. Trimming removed 0 bases at V and 3 bases at J, with 11 bases between. The germline CDR1 and CDR2 sequences are SQVTM and ANQGSEA. Expressed TCRB transcripts were sequenced because the isolated RNA had all been reverse transcribed beforehand. The table came from immunoSEQ multiplex PCR; TCRdb's copy has only in-frame clones and leaves some out. The sample has under 450,000 clones, about 15% seen once. The sample comprised naive CD4+ T cells from blood. The chain joins TRBV29-1 to TRBJ2-2, with D possibly matching TRBD2 (6 bases). The TCR comes from a young man in good health. CDR3 in DNA: TGCAGCGTTGAAGATGGGAGGCAGCACACCGGGGAGCTGTTTTTT. Translating it yields CSVEDGRQHTGELFF.